This TCR beta chain appears in the sequencing data of a study of blood T cell repertoires in COVID-19. The overall study: Sites in the United States, Italy and Spain provided acute and convalescent COVID-19 samples.

Only in-frame clones appear in the TCRdb table, and some are missing; sequencing was by immunoSEQ multiplex PCR. The sample consists of 120,000 or so clones, 90% of them appearing once. The CDR3 has 13 amino acids. The V gene end was trimmed by 3 bases and the J gene end by 8 bases; junction bases not matched to a gene: 6. The germline CDR1 and CDR2 sequences are MNHEY and SMNVEV (reference sequence). The TCR sequence derives from a woman aged 55-69 years with COVID-19, enrolled during active disease. The chain recombines TRBV27 with TRBJ1-2, with 7 bases lining up with TRBD1. What was sequenced was peripheral blood. The CDR3 region has the DNA TGTGCCAGCAGTTTCAGACAGGGCGGAGGCTACACCTTC. Amino acids: CASSFRQGGGYTF.